The rows below give T cell receptor beta chains drawn from one sample of a study of cytomegalovirus exposure and HLA in healthy donors. Sequenced by immunoSEQ multiplex PCR; TCRdb stores in-frame clones only, minus some. The sample carries 85,000 to 100,000 clones, over 75% recorded once. The sequencing input was PBMCs. The receptors shown here come from a young man in good health and CMV-seronegative. Both conserved end residues are part of each CDR3. A D gene is named only where the DNA matches it firmly. The size entry is marked missing in some rows and otherwise reads once, few, many or a size class.

abundance,j_gene,v_gene,d_gene,CDR3nt,CDR3aa
NA,TRBJ2-7,TRBV27,NA,TGTGCCAGCAGTTTCCAACCCTCCTACGAGCAGTACTTC,CASSFQPSYEQYF
NA,TRBJ2-7,TRBV7-9,TRBD1,TGTGCCAGCAGTTTTAGGGACAGATCCTACGAGCAGTACTTC,CASSFRDRSYEQYF
NA,TRBJ1-5,TRBV19,NA,TGTGCCAGTACCCCAGGGGCGTATAGCAATCAGCCCCAGCATTTT,CASTPGAYSNQPQHF
NA,TRBJ2-3,TRBV2,NA,TGTGCCAGTACACAGACCAGGAAAACAGACACGCAGTATTTT,CASTQTRKTDTQYF
few,TRBJ1-1,TRBV6-6,NA,TGTGCCAGCAGTTACTGGCAGGGTGAGGCTTTCTTT,CASSYWQGEAFF
NA,TRBJ2-7,TRBV10-1,NA,TGCGCCAGCAGTAGCGGCTACGAGCAGTACTTC,CASSSGYEQYF
NA,TRBJ1-2,TRBV11-2,NA,TGTGCCAGCAGCCCCGATCTGAGACAGAACTATGGCTACACCTTC,CASSPDLRQNYGYTF
NA,TRBJ1-1,TRBV29-1,NA,TGCAGCGTTGTCGGACAGCTCAACACTGAAGCTTTCTTT,CSVVGQLNTEAFF
NA,TRBJ2-6,TRBV6-1,TRBD1,TGTGCCAGCAGTGGTCAGGGGGTTAAGGCTGGGGCCAACGTCCTGACTTTC,CASSGQGVKAGANVLTF
NA,TRBJ1-5,TRBV12-1,NA,TGTGCCAGCAGCTTTGGTGGACAGTTGAATCAGCCCCAGCATTTT,CASSFGGQLNQPQHF
NA,TRBJ2-5,TRBV2,TRBD2,TGTGCCAGCAGTGAGTGGCAGGGAGGGCGAGAGACCCAGTACTTC,CASSEWQGGRETQYF
NA,TRBJ2-6,TRBV9,NA,TGTGCCAGCAGCCTAACACAGACAGGATCGCCGAACTCTGGGGCCAACGTCCTGACTTTC,CASSLTQTGSPNSGANVLTF
NA,TRBJ2-1,TRBV19,NA,TGTGCCAGTAGTATGCAGGGCAAGTATGAGCAGTTCTTC,CASSMQGKYEQFF
NA,TRBJ2-5,TRBV5-1,TRBD2,TGCGCCAGCAGCGCCGGGACTACCCAGCCCCAAGAGACCCAGTACTTC,CASSAGTTQPQETQYF
NA,TRBJ2-1,TRBV6-6,NA,TGTGCCAGCAGTTATTCGTCCGTACTCTACAATGAGCAGTTCTTC,CASSYSSVLYNEQFF
NA,TRBJ2-7,TRBV6-5,NA,TGTGCCAGCAGTTACGCTACAGGGAAAGACGAGCAGTACTTC,CASSYATGKDEQYF
NA,TRBJ2-6,TRBV29-1,NA,TGCAGCGTTGGAGGGGGGGCTGGGGCCAACGTCCTGACTTTC,CSVGGGAGANVLTF
NA,TRBJ2-7,TRBV6-5,NA,TGTGCCAGCAGTTACAGCAGGGGTCTCTACGAGCAGTACTTC,CASSYSRGLYEQYF
once,TRBJ2-5,TRBV7-7,TRBD2,TGTGCCAGCAGCTTAGATATAGCGGGAGGATTGGAGACCCAGTACTTC,CASSLDIAGGLETQYF
NA,TRBJ2-7,TRBV5-4,NA,TGTGCCAGCAGCTTGGTGGTGGGGGGCTACGAGCAGTACTTC,CASSLVVGGYEQYF
NA,TRBJ1-6,TRBV28,NA,TGTGCCAGCAGTTTAACAGGGCAGATAAATTCACCCCTCCACTTT,CASSLTGQINSPLHF
NA,TRBJ2-3,TRBV18,NA,TGTGCCAGCTCACCCCGAGAGATCTCCACAGATACGCAGTATTTT,CASSPREISTDTQYF
NA,TRBJ2-2,TRBV30,TRBD2,TGTGCCTCCCCAGGGACTAGCGGGAGTGGCACCGGGGAGCTGTTTTTT,CASPGTSGSGTGELFF